This TCR beta chain was identified during a study of blood T cells in healthy people across ages. Overall study findings and caveats: The study found TCR beta diversity correlated strongly with naive T cell percentage.

Sample-barcoded 5' priming and a J-beta primer mix drove a second PCR of roughly 6 to 12 cycles. TCRdb processed the 5' RACE reads anew with MiXCR; each CDR3 protein has one entry. Here the sample spans about 2 million distinct CDR3 sequences, about 49% being singletons. A minimum of 7 million PBMCs was isolated per sample. The extraction recovered at least 5 micrograms of total RNA per sample. The CDR3 length is 14 residues. Trimming removed 5 bases at V and 5 bases at J, with 14 bases between. Germline V lookup: CDR1 SGHTA, CDR2 FQGNSA. There are a few counts of this clonotype. What it binds is not known.

This receptor was taken from a woman between 40 and 55 years old in good health. Sequenced sample: blood. V is TRBV7-2 and J is TRBJ2-3; perhaps TRBD2 as D (5 bases). The chain's CDR3 is CASSPRLEGDTQYF. Written as DNA, the CDR3 is TGTGCCAGCAGCCCCCGACTTGAGGGAGATACGCAGTATTTT. Looking up the rest from reference TRBV7-2 and TRBJ2-3 gives the full variable domain: GAGVSQSPSNKVTEKGKDVELRCDPISGHTALYWYRQSLGQGLEFLIYFQGNSAPDKSGLPSDRFSAERTGGSVSTLTIQRTQQEDSAVYLCASSPRLEGDTQYFGPGTRLTVL.